This TCR beta chain was sequenced in a study of CD8 T cells in Susac syndrome. After extraction with the RNeasy kit, roughly 0.5 to 1 ug of the RNA was reverse transcribed using random hexamers. MiXCR, run by TCRdb on the immunoSEQ multiplex PCR reads, gives a single entry per CDR3 protein. The table includes about 150,000 distinct CDR3 sequences, about 95% detected once. The CDR3 is 16 amino acids. Trimming removed 4 bases from V and 6 bases from J, with 20 bases in between. The germline gives CDR1 SGHTA, CDR2 FQGTGA. The rearrangement uses TRBV7-3 and TRBJ2-3; no clear D. The receptor comes from a human donor with multiple sclerosis. Sequencing was carried out using CD4+ T cells from PBMCs. The CDR3 nucleotides are TGTGCCAGCAGCTCTCCCTTAGTTGGGATTTCCGATACGCAGTATTTT. Its translation is CASSSPLVGISDTQYF.